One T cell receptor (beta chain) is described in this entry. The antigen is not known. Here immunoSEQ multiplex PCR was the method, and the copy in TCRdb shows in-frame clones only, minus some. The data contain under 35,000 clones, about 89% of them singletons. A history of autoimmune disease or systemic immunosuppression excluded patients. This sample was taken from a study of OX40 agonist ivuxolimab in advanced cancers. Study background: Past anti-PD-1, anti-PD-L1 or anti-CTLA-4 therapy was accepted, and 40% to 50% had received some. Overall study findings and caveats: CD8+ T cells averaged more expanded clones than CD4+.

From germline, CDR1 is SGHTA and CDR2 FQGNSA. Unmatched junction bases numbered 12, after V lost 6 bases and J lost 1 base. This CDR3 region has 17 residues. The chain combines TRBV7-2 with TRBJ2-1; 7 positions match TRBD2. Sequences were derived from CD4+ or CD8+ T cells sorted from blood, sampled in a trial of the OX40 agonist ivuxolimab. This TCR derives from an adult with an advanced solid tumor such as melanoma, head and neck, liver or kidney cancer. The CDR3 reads CASRRRVASGSYNEQFF. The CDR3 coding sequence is TGTGCCAGCAGGCGAAGGGTCGCTAGCGGTTCCTACAATGAGCAGTTCTTC.